The next 25 T cell receptor beta chains were all read from a single sample in a study of blood T cell repertoires in COVID-19. The method was immunoSEQ multiplex PCR; TCRdb's version includes in-frame clones alone and lacks a portion of them. The sample has some 50,000 clones, around 85% seen once. The sample taken for sequencing was peripheral blood. The receptors stem from a human donor in a cohort sampled during active COVID-19.

The CDR3 DNA reads TGTGCCAGCACCTGGACAGGGGCCAATTCACCCCTCCACTTT. Encoded protein: CASTWTGANSPLHF. The V gene is TRBV6-5, the J gene TRBJ1-6; 9 nucleotides agree with TRBD1. The CDR3 loop spans 14 amino acids. Germline V lookup: CDR1 MNHEY, CDR2 SVGAGI. V lost 7 bases and J lost 7; bases outside the gene matches: 5.

In this sample, this clone turned up once. V gene TRBV19 combines with J gene TRBJ1-6; 7 bases line up with TRBD1. This CDR3 comprises 16 residues. Germline CDR1 is LNHDA and CDR2 is SQIVND (reference sequence). V shed 7 bases, J shed 3 bases, and the junction held 9 bases outside the gene matches. The DNA for the CDR3 is TGTGCCAGTAAAATCGGGACAGCGCTCTATAATTCACCCCTCCACTTT. It translates to CASKIGTALYNSPLHF.

The chain has TRBV9 and TRBJ2-4, with TRBD1 identical over 8 bases. Per the germline V gene, CDR1 is SGDLS and CDR2 is YYNGEE. The CDR3 has 14 amino acids. The V gene end was trimmed by 4 bases and the J gene end by 9 bases; junction bases not matched to a gene: 9. This CDR3 reads CASSSQTGDAIQYF. As DNA, the CDR3 is TGTGCCAGCAGCTCCCAGACAGGGGATGCCATTCAGTACTTC.

In DNA form, the CDR3 reads TGTGCCAGCAGCTTACGGACCAGCGGGGTTTACGAGCAGTACTTC. It is translated as CASSLRTSGVYEQYF. J is TRBJ2-7 and V is TRBV7-2; 7 bases are a match to TRBD2. CDR3 size: 15 residues. Germline trimming cut 2 bases from V and 4 bases from J; bases unmatched to any gene: 8. Germline loops: CDR1 SGHTA, CDR2 FQGNSA.

The chain recombines TRBV30 with TRBJ1-2; no reliable D call. This CDR3 region has 11 residues. With 3 bases removed from V and 7 bases from J, the gap between germline ends came to 9 bases. The germline V gene encodes CDR1 GTSNPN and CDR2 SVGIG (reference sequence). The CDR3 region has the DNA TGTGCCTGGAGACCTCTACTTGGCTACACCTTC. Translated, it gives CAWRPLLGYTF.

There are a few counts of this clone. The rearrangement links TRBV7-2 to TRBJ1-3; D is possibly TRBD1 (6 bases). This CDR3 spans 15 amino acids. The germline V gene encodes CDR1 SGHTA and CDR2 FQGNSA. V was shortened by 5 bases and J by 2 bases, with 13 bases between the two germline ends. As DNA, the CDR3 is TGTGCCAGCAGCAGAGTAGGGGGGGCTGGAAACACCATATATTTT. This encodes CASSRVGGAGNTIYF.

V gene TRBV11-2 combines with J gene TRBJ2-5; D may be TRBD2 (6 bases). This CDR3 has 15 residues. V gave up 1 base and J gave up 5 bases, with 14 bases separating them. Germline V gene sequence: CDR1 SGHAT, CDR2 FQNNGV. CDR3 in amino acids: CASSLVAGSWETQYF. CDR3 nucleotide sequence: TGTGCCAGCAGCTTAGTTGCGGGGTCGTGGGAGACCCAGTACTTC.

CDR3 in amino acids: CASSYEDSSSPLHF. DNA for the CDR3: TGTGCCAGCAGTTACGAGGACAGCTCCTCACCCCTCCACTTT. The chain joins TRBV6-6 to TRBJ1-6; TRBD1 might be the D (6 bases). The CDR3 sequence is 14 residues long. Germline values: CDR1 MNHNY, CDR2 SVGAGI (reference sequence). V gave up 2 bases and J gave up 10 bases, with 12 bases separating them.

The CDR3 reads CSAYQETQYF. The CDR3 nucleotides are TGCAGTGCCTACCAAGAGACCCAGTACTTC. V usage is TRBV20-1 and J usage is TRBJ2-5, with D unclear. Germline V gives CDR1 DFQATT, CDR2 SNEGSKA (reference sequence). V lost 6 bases and J lost 0, with 2 bases in between. The CDR3 sequence is 10 residues long.

This clone was counted only a few times. The chain combines TRBV5-1 with TRBJ2-7, with D tentatively TRBD1 (5 bases). V was pared by 6 bases and J by 0 bases, with 13 bases between. Germline V gene lookup returns CDR1 SGHRS and CDR2 YFSETQ. The CDR3 has 14 amino acids. CDR3 amino acids: CASTVTADSYEQYF. The CDR3 nucleotides are TGCGCCAGCACGGTGACAGCCGACTCCTACGAGCAGTACTTC.

The chain couples TRBV7-2 to TRBJ2-7; D is possibly TRBD1 (5 bases). Germline lookup yields CDR1 SGHTA and CDR2 FQGNSA. The V end was cut by 3 bases, the J end by 6 bases, with 15 bases between. This CDR3 spans 14 amino acids. This CDR3 reads CASSFRRGPSEQYF. CDR3 coding DNA: TGTGCCAGCAGCTTTAGAAGGGGCCCGTCCGAGCAGTACTTC.

The V and J genes are TRBV5-4 and TRBJ1-1; D is possibly TRBD1 (5 bases). This CDR3 region has 10 residues. CDR1 SGHNT and CDR2 YYREEE come from the germline V gene (reference sequence). Trimming took off 8 bases at V and 10 bases at J, with 12 bases between the two ends. CDR3 nucleotide sequence: TGTGCCAGAAGACGGGGGGGAGCTTTCTTT. It codes for CARRRGGAFF.

The rearrangement uses TRBV15 and TRBJ1-1, with a weak D call TRBD1 (6 bases). V dropped 3 bases and J dropped 8 bases, with 16 bases sitting between them. CDR1 is LNHNV and CDR2 is YYDKDF in the germline V gene (reference sequence). This CDR3 is 14 amino acids long. CDR3 amino acids: CATSRAQGPSEAFF. The CDR3 nucleotides are TGTGCCACCAGCAGGGCCCAGGGGCCTTCGGAAGCTTTCTTT.

This clone was seen just once. This chain joins TRBV7-3 and TRBJ2-7, with a weak D call TRBD2 (5 bases). Germline V CDR1 and CDR2: SGHTA, FQGTGA. The CDR3 covers 17 residues. The V gene lost 0 bases and the J gene lost 6 bases, with 21 bases spanning the gap. The CDR3 coding sequence is TGTGCCAGCAGCTTAACGTCCTCCGGGCCGCGAAGCGGCGAGCAGTACTTC. It yields the protein CASSLTSSGPRSGEQYF.

This chain links TRBV5-1 with TRBJ2-1; 16 positions match TRBD2. The CDR3 consists of 19 residues. CDR1 and CDR2 (germline): SGHRS, YFSETQ. Trimming took 4 bases from V and 4 from J; bases not matched to a gene: 11. CDR3 nucleotides: TGCGCCAGCAGCCTTTCGGGACTAGCGGGGGGGCGGGTTTACAATGAGCAGTTCTTC. It codes for CASSLSGLAGGRVYNEQFF.

The V and J genes are TRBV7-6 and TRBJ2-2; D uncertain. CDR3 size: 14 residues. V was trimmed by 8 bases and J by 0 bases, leaving 10 bases between them. Germline loops: CDR1 SGHVS, CDR2 FNYEAQ. CDR3 loop: CASQQQANTGELFF. The CDR3 nucleotides read TGTGCCAGCCAACAGCAGGCGAACACCGGGGAGCTGTTTTTT.

The V and J genes are TRBV28 and TRBJ1-1, with D maybe TRBD1 (6 bases). The CDR3 extends over 17 amino acids. The V end was cut by 1 base, the J end by 4 bases, with 19 bases between. Germline V lookup: CDR1 MDHEN, CDR2 SYDVKM. For the CDR3, the DNA is TGTGCCAGCAGTTTATTACAGGGATCCCGGGGTAGCACTGAAGCTTTCTTT. Its translation is CASSLLQGSRGSTEAFF.

The chain links TRBV5-1 to TRBJ2-5; D may be TRBD2 (5 bases). There are 12 residues in the CDR3. Trimming left V 1 base short and J 5 bases short, with 6 bases between. Germline V gives CDR1 SGHRS, CDR2 YFSETQ. The CDR3: CASSLPGETQYF. The CDR3 DNA reads as TGCGCCAGCAGCTTGCCGGGGGAGACCCAGTACTTC. Full variable domain (outside the CDR3, taken from reference TRBV5-1 and TRBJ2-5): KAGVTQTPRYLIKTRGQQVTLSCSPISGHRSVSWYQQTPGQGLQFLFEYFSETQRNKGNFPGRFSGRQFSNSRSEMNVSTLELGDSALYLCASSLPGETQYFGPGTRLLVL.

The rearrangement uses TRBV7-2 and TRBJ2-1; 10 bases are a match to TRBD2. The CDR3 covers 15 residues. Unmatched junction bases numbered 5, after V lost 5 bases and J lost 4 bases. Germline V gene sequence: CDR1 SGHTA, CDR2 FQGNSA. CDR3 nucleotides: TGTGCCAGCAGCCTCCTAGCGGGGGTATACAATGAGCAGTTCTTC. Translating gives CASSLLAGVYNEQFF.

V usage is TRBV7-9 and J usage is TRBJ1-1; 9 nucleotides align to TRBD1. V lost 7 bases, J lost 5 bases, and 11 bases stayed unmatched. Per the germline V gene, CDR1 is SEHNR and CDR2 is FQNEAQ (reference sequence). CDR3 length: 15 residues. The CDR3 region is CASIDLGQGKTEAFF. For the CDR3, the DNA is TGTGCCAGCATAGATCTGGGACAGGGAAAAACTGAAGCTTTCTTT.

Here the CDR3 DNA reads TGTGCCAGCAGATCGAGGGGGTCTAATGAAAAACTGTTTTTT. Translation: CASRSRGSNEKLFF. The gene calls are TRBV6-6 and TRBJ1-4; a possible D gene is TRBD1 (6 bases). V was trimmed by 6 bases and J by 3 bases, leaving 11 bases between them. The CDR3 has 14 residues. The V gene's germline CDR1 is MNHNY and CDR2 SVGAGI (reference sequence).

The rearrangement uses TRBV5-1 and TRBJ2-1; D gene uncertain. Germline-derived CDR1 and CDR2 are SGHRS and YFSETQ. Trimming took 4 bases from V and 4 from J, leaving 12 bases between them. CDR3 length: 14 amino acids. The CDR3 DNA follows: TGCGCCAGCAGCCTTTCGTTTGTGTACAATGAGCAGTTCTTC. It is translated as CASSLSFVYNEQFF.

The rearrangement links TRBV6-5 to TRBJ1-1; D unclear. CDR3 size: 14 residues. The germline CDR1 and CDR2 sequences are MNHEY and SVGAGI. V was cut by 8 bases and J by 0 bases, with 13 bases left in between. Written as DNA, the CDR3 is TGTGCCAGCCGAGGGCGGGGTCTGAACACTGAAGCTTTCTTT. This codes for CASRGRGLNTEAFF.

The chain carries TRBV2 and TRBJ1-1; the D gene is possibly TRBD1 (6 bases). Germline V CDR1 and CDR2: SNHLY, FYNNEI. CDR3 length: 12 residues. V was shortened by 7 bases and J by 10 bases, with 16 bases between the two germline ends. The CDR3 is CASMYRRGGAFF. The CDR3 DNA is TGTGCCAGCATGTATAGACGAGGGGGAGCTTTCTTT. Complete variable domain (other parts from reference TRBV2 and TRBJ1-1): EPEVTQTPSHQVTQMGQEVILRCVPISNHLYFYWYRQILGQKVEFLVSFYNNEISEKSEIFDDQFSVERPDGSNFTLKIRSTKLEDSAMYFCASMYRRGGAFFGQGTRLTVV.

This rearrangement joins TRBV6-6 to TRBJ1-1; D unresolved. The V and J ends lost 7 bases and 1 base respectively, with 10 bases between them. CDR1 is MNHNY, CDR2 SVGAGI, per germline (reference sequence). The CDR3 totals 13 residues. Here the CDR3 DNA reads TGTGCCAGCATCACAACAGCGAACACTGAAGCTTTCTTT. Translating it yields CASITTANTEAFF.